This T cell receptor (beta chain) was observed in a study of blood T cell repertoires in COVID-19. Assay used: immunoSEQ multiplex PCR; TCRdb lists only in-frame clones, some missing. The sample includes a few hundred thousand clones, around 82% of them seen just once. This clone was recorded only once. Trimming pared 4 bases from V and 15 bases from J, leaving 13 bases between. The CDR3 is 12 amino acids. The V gene is TRBV12-3 or TRBV12-4, the J gene TRBJ1-6; no clear D. The sequenced sample consisted of PBMCs or T cells enriched from blood (not recorded which). The sequence was obtained from a man aged 50 or older who had recovered from COVID-19. CDR3 in DNA: TGTGCCAGCAGTTCTCCCGGGTTGGGCCTCCACTTT. This gives the protein CASSSPGLGLHF.